A selection of T cell receptor beta chains follows, all from one sample in a study of Graves' ophthalmopathy and Graves' hyperthyroidism. TCRdb passed the multiplex PCR reads through MiXCR, listing each CDR3 protein once. The sample yields about 700,000 distinct CDR3 sequences, roughly 41% seen once. Sequencing used peripheral blood. The receptors come from an adult man with Graves' ophthalmopathy. Each CDR3 is given with its conserved first and last residue. A D gene is named only where the DNA matches it firmly. The listing skips clone size in some rows; elsewhere it reads once, few, many or a size class.

NA | TRBJ2-6 | TRBD1 | 18 | TRBV20-1 | TGCAGTGCTAGGGTTCCGGGACAGGGTACGACTGGGGCCAACGTCCTGACTTTC | CSARVPGQGTTGANVLTF
many | TRBJ2-7 | NA | 14 | TRBV7-2 | TGTGCCAGCAGCTTCGGGAGCGCTACCTACGAGCAGTACTTC | CASSFGSATYEQYF
many | TRBJ1-5 | TRBD1 | 14 | TRBV10-3 | TGTGCCAGCAGTCTGGACAGGGCGCGTCAGCCCCAGCATTTT | CASSLDRARQPQHF
NA | TRBJ1-1 | NA | 15 | TRBV7-1 | TGTGCTAGCAGCTCCCCGGCGGCTCCGAACACTGAAGCTTTCTTT | CASSSPAAPNTEAFF
NA | TRBJ1-1 | NA | 16 | TRBV5-1 | TGCGCCAGCAGCTTGGTTGACAGGTCGATGAACACTGAAGCTTTCTTT | CASSLVDRSMNTEAFF
few | TRBJ2-5 | TRBD2 | 15 | TRBV7-9 | TGTGCCAGCAGCTTACACGCAGCGGGGGAAGAGACCCAGTACTTC | CASSLHAAGEETQYF
once | TRBJ1-4 | NA | 14 | TRBV20-1 | TGCAGTGCTAGATGGAGCCCCGCTCCCGAAAAACTGTTTTTT | CSARWSPAPEKLFF
few | TRBJ2-7 | TRBD2 | 14 | TRBV10-2 | TGCGCCAGCAGAAGCGGGAGGGCTAAGTACGAGCAGTACTTC | CASRSGRAKYEQYF
few | TRBJ2-3 | NA | 14 | TRBV29-1 | TGCAGCGTTGGACATCCCACTAGCACAGATACGCAGTATTTT | CSVGHPTSTDTQYF
NA | TRBJ2-2 | TRBD2 | 15 | TRBV5-4 | TGTGCCAGCAGCACGTACCGGGAGGACACCGGGGAGCTGTTTTTT | CASSTYREDTGELFF
few | TRBJ2-5 | TRBD1 | 15 | TRBV6-1 | TGTGCCAGCACCTCGGGACAGGGAGGACAAGAGACCCAGTACTTC | CASTSGQGGQETQYF